This T cell receptor beta chain was observed in a study of cytomegalovirus exposure and HLA in healthy donors. Across the whole study: In an early release, HLA-typed donors contributed about 80 million unique TCR sequences. General study findings and limits: Later analysis showed TCR association rates varying by HLA locus, highest for DRB1 and lowest for HLA-C. Common viral pathogens seemed, in a later analysis, to connect with several of the most significant clusters.

On this clone: Its specificity is unknown.

PCR was performed using 60 Vbeta and 13 Jbeta primers. Clones were read by immunoSEQ multiplex PCR, and TCRdb kept only the in-frame ones, dropping some. The profile covers about 200,000 clones, with 70% to 80% appearing a single time and roughly 0.4% taken by the ten largest. These donors, healthy bone marrow donors, were studied. Germline loops: CDR1 MGHRA, CDR2 YSYEKL. V was shortened by 0 bases and J by 5 bases, with 11 bases between the two germline ends. The CDR3 length is 14 residues. The receptor was derived from a male donor in good health and CMV-seropositive. Sample: PBMCs. The chain combines TRBV4-1 with TRBJ2-7, with D possibly TRBD1 on 6 matching bases. The CDR3 sequence is CASSQDQGSHEQYF. The DNA for the CDR3 is TGCGCCAGCAGCCAAGACCAGGGGAGCCACGAGCAGTACTTC.